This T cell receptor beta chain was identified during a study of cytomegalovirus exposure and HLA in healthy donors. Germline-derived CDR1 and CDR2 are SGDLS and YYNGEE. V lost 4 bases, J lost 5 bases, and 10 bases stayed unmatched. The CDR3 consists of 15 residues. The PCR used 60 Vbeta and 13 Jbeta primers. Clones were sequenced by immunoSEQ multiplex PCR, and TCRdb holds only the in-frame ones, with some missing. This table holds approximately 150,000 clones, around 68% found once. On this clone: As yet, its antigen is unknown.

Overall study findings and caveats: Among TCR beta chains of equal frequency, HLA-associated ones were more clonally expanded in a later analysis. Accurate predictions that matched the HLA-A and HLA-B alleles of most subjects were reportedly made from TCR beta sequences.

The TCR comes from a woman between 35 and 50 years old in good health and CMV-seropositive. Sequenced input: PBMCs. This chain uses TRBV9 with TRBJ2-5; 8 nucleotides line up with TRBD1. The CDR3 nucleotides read TGTGCCAGCAGCATTACGACAGGGGTGACGGAGACCCAGTACTTC. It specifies CASSITTGVTETQYF.